What follows is one T cell receptor (beta chain) and its context. It was genomic DNA that served as the template for profiling TCR beta VDJ and CDR3. TCRdb reprocessed the reads with MiXCR, giving one entry per CDR3 protein. The data contain around 170,000 distinct CDR3 sequences, approximately 45% of them singletons. These data originate in a study of CD8+CD57+ T cells in acquired aplastic anemia. Study information: Mean read depth for CD4+ cells from healthy donors was about 9.9 million.

V was pared by 4 bases and J by 4 bases, with 9 bases of the junction left unmatched. Germline V gene lookup returns CDR1 SNHLY and CDR2 FYNNEI. The CDR3 loop spans 15 amino acids. This receptor was obtained from a human donor in good health. V and J are TRBV2 and TRBJ2-7; 8 bases align to TRBD2. The specimen was sorted CD4+, CD8+, or CD8+CD57+ T cells (not recorded which) from PBMCs. CDR3 amino acids: CASSAERGLTYEQYF. Here the CDR3 DNA reads TGTGCCAGCAGTGCCGAGCGGGGGCTCACGTACGAGCAGTACTTC.